This TCR beta chain was identified in a study of blood T cell repertoires in COVID-19. Study overall: Acute and convalescent COVID-19 samples came from the United States, Italy and Spain. PBMCs, B-cell-depleted T cells, or T cells were the source of the cDNA or gDNA that made up the material.

Assay: immunoSEQ multiplex PCR; the TCRdb copy retains only in-frame clones and omits some. Here the sample spans about 410,000 clones, less than 95% being singletons. Researchers sorted participants into cohorts using their self-reported clinical history. The CDR3 sequence is 14 residues long. Between the trimmed V and J ends, which lost 4 bases and 10 bases, there was a span of 15 bases. Germline V CDR1 and CDR2: SGHRS, YFSETQ. The sequenced sample was PBMCs or T cells enriched from blood (not recorded which). This TCR was recovered from a man between 18 and 29 years old who had recovered from COVID-19. The chain uses TRBV5-1 and TRBJ1-6; D may be TRBD1 (6 bases). CDR3 sequence reads: CASSGGDQASPLHF. Here the CDR3 DNA reads TGCGCCAGCAGCGGGGGCGACCAAGCCTCACCCCTCCACTTT.